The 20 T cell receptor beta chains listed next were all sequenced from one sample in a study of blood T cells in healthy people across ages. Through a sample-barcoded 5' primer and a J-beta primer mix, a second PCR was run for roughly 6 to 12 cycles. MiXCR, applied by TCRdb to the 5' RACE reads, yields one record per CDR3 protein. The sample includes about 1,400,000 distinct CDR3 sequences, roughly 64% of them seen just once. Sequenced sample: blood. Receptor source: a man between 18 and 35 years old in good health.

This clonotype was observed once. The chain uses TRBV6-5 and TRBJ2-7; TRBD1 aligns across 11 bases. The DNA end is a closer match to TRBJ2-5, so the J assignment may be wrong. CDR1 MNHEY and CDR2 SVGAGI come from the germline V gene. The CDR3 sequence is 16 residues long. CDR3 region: CASSYSPGQGVETQYF. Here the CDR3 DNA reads TGTGCCAGCAGTTACTCGCCGGGACAGGGGGTAGAGACCCAGTACTTC.

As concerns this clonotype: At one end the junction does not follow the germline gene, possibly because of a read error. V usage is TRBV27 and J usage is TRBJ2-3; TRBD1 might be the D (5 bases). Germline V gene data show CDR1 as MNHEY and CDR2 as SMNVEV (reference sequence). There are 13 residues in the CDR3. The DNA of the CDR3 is TGCGCCAGCAGTTGGGGCTCCCGCTATACGCAGTATTTT. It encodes CASSWGSRYTQYF.

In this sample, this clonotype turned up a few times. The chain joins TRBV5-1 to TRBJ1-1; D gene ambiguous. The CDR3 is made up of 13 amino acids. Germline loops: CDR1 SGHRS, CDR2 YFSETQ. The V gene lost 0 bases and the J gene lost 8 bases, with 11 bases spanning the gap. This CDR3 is CASSLAYGVEAFF. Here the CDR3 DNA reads TGCGCCAGCAGCTTGGCCTATGGGGTCGAAGCTTTCTTT.

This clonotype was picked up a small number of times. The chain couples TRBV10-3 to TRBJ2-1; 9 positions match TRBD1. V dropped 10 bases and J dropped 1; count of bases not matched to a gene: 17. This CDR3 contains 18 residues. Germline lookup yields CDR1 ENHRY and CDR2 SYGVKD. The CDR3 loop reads CATALDRGSARSYNEQFF. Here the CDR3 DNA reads TGTGCCACGGCCCTGGACAGGGGATCGGCGCGGTCCTACAATGAGCAGTTCTTC.

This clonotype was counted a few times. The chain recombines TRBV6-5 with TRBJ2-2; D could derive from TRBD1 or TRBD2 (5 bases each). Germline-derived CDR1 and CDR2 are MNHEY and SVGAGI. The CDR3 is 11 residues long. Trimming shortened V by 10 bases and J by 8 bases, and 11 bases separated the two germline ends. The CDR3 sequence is CAIRDGGELFF. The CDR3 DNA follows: TGTGCCATCAGGGACGGAGGGGAGCTGTTTTTT.

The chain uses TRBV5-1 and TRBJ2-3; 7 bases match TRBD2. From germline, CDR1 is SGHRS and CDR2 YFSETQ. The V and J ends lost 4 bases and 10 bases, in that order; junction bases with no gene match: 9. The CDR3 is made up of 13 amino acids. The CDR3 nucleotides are TGCGCCAGCAGCCCCTATGGGGACTATCCGCAGTATTTT. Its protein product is CASSPYGDYPQYF. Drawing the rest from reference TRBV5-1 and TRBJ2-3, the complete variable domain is KAGVTQTPRYLIKTRGQQVTLSCSPISGHRSVSWYQQTPGQGLQFLFEYFSETQRNKGNFPGRFSGRQFSNSRSEMNVSTLELGDSALYLCASSPYGDYPQYFGPGTRLTVL.

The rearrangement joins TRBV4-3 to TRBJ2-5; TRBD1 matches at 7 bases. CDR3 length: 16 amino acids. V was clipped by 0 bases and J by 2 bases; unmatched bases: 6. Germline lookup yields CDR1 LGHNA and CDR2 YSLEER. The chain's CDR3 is CASSQEAGGSQETQYF. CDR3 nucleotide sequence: TGCGCCAGCAGCCAAGAGGCAGGGGGATCTCAAGAGACCCAGTACTTC.

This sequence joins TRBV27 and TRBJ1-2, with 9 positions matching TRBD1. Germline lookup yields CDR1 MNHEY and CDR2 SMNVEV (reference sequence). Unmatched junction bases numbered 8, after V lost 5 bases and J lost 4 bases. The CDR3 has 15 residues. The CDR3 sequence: CASSPRGTGLYGYTF. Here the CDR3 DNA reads TGTGCCAGCAGTCCGCGAGGGACAGGGCTCTATGGCTACACCTTC.

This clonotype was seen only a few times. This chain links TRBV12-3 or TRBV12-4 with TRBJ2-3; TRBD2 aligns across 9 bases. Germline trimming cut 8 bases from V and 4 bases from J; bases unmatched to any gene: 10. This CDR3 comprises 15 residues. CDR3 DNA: TGTGCCAGCGATACGGGGCGGGAGGGCGCAGATACGCAGTATTTT. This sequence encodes CASDTGREGADTQYF.

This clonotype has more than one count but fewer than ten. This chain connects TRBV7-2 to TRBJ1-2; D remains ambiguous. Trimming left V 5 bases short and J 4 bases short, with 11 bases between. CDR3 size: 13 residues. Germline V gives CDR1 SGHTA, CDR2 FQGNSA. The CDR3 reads CASSPSRGYGYTF. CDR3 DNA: TGTGCCAGCAGCCCTAGTCGGGGCTATGGCTACACCTTC.

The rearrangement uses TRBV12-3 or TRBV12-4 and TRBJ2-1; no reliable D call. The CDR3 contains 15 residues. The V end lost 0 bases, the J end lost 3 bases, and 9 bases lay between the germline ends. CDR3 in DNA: TGTGCCAGCAGTTTAGCGGGGTTTTACTACAATGAGCAGTTCTTC. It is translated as CASSLAGFYYNEQFF.

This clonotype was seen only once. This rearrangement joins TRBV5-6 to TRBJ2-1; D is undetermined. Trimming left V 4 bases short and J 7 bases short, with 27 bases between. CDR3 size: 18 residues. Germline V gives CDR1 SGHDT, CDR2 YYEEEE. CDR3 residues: CASSNRALPGVRPNEQFF. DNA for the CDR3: TGTGCCAGCAGCAACCGGGCCCTCCCTGGAGTACGACCGAATGAGCAGTTCTTC.

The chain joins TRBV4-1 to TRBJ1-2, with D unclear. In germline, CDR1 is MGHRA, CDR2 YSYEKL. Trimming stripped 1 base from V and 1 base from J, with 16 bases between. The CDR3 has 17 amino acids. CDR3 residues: CASSQAPRMELNYGYTF. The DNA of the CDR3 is TGCGCCAGCAGCCAAGCCCCGCGGATGGAACTTAACTATGGCTACACCTTC.

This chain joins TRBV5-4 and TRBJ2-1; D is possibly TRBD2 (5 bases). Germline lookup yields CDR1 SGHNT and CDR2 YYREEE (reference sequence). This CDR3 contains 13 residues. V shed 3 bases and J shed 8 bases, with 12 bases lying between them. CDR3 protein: CASSSGLLDEQFF. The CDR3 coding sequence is TGTGCCAGCAGCTCCGGACTGCTCGATGAGCAGTTCTTC.

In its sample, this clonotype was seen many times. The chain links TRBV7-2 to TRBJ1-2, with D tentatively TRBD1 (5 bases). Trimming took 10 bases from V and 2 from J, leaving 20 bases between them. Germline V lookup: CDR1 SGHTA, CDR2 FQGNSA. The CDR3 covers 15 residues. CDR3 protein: CATTGGGWTNYGYTF. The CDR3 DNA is TGTGCCACTACCGGGGGTGGGTGGACGAACTATGGCTACACCTTC.

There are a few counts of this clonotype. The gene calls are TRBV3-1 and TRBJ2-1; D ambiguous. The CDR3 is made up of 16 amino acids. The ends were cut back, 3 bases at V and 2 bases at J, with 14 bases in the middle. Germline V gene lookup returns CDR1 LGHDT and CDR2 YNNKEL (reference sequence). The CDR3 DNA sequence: TGTGCCAGCAGCCAGACCCTAGGGTATACCTACAATGAGCAGTTCTTC. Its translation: CASSQTLGYTYNEQFF.

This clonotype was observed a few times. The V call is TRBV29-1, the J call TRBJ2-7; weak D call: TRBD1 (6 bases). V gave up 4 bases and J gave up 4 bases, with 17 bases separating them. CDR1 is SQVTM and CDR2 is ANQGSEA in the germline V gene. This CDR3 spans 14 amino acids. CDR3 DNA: TGCAGCGTTGTATGGAAGGAGCAGGGGTACGAGCAGTACTTC. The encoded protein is CSVVWKEQGYEQYF.

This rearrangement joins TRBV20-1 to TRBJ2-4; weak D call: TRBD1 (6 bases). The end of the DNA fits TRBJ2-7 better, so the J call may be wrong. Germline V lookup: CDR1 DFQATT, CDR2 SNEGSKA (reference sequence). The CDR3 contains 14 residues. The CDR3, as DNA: TGCAGTGCCCAGGACAGATTGAGAACCGACGAGCAGTACTTC. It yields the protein CSAQDRLRTDEQYF.

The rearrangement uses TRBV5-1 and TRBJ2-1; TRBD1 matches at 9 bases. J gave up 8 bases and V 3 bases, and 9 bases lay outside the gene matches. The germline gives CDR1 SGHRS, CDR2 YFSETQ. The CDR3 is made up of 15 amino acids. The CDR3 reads CASSSLTGGEYEQFF. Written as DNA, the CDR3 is TGCGCCAGCAGCTCCCTGACAGGGGGAGAGTATGAGCAGTTCTTC.

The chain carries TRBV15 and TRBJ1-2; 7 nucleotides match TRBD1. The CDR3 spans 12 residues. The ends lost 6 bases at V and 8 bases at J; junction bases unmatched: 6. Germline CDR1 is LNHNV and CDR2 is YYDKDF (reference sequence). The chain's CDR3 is CATRRGLLGYTF. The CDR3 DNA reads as TGTGCCACCAGGAGGGGGCTATTAGGCTACACCTTC.